This T cell receptor (beta chain) stems from a study of CD8 T cells in Susac syndrome. Random hexamers were used to reverse transcribe roughly 0.45 to 1 ug of RNA. MiXCR was run by TCRdb on the immunoSEQ multiplex PCR reads, yielding one entry per CDR3 protein. The sample records around 300,000 distinct CDR3 sequences, 89% being singletons. V dropped 0 bases and J dropped 2 bases, with 8 bases sitting between them. The CDR3 runs 13 residues. The germline V gene encodes CDR1 DFQATT and CDR2 SNEGSKA (reference sequence). The sequence was collected from a human donor with multiple sclerosis. The sequenced sample was CD8+ T cells from PBMCs. The J gene is TRBJ2-7, the V gene TRBV20-1; tentative D call: TRBD1 (5 bases). The CDR3 region is CSAREQGTYEQYF. The CDR3 DNA reads TGCAGTGCTAGAGAGCAGGGCACCTACGAGCAGTACTTC.